This passage covers 18 T cell receptor beta chains from one sample sequenced in a study of shared T cell receptors in the human thymus. Here immunoSEQ multiplex PCR was the method, and the copy in TCRdb shows in-frame clones only, minus some. There are some 720,000 clones in the sample; roughly 88% occur only once, and around 0.0099% lies in the top ten. This sample also appeared in a second study, on human thymus T cells.

Sequences were obtained from thymocytes. These receptors originate from a boy under two years old with a congenital heart defect.

J is TRBJ2-5 and V is TRBV7-9, with D perhaps matching TRBD2 (6 bases). The J call may be wrong; the DNA end is better matched by TRBJ2-7. This CDR3 comprises 14 residues. Germline CDR1 SEHNR, CDR2 FQNEAQ (reference sequence). CDR3 sequence (DNA): TGTGCCAGCAGCCAGGGACGGCGGGGCGACGAGCAGTACTTC. This encodes CASSQGRRGDEQYF.

As DNA, the CDR3 is TGTGCCAGCAGCTTGAGCGGGGGGCGCCAAGAGACCCAGTACTTC. This encodes CASSLSGGRQETQYF. The V and J genes are TRBV7-9 and TRBJ2-5; 9 bases match TRBD2. The V gene end was trimmed by 3 bases and the J gene end by 1 base; junction bases not matched to a gene: 3. CDR3 size: 15 residues. Germline CDR1 reads SEHNR; CDR2 reads FQNEAQ (reference sequence).

The chain combines TRBV11-2 with TRBJ2-7, with unresolved D. The CDR3 sequence is 10 residues long. From germline, CDR1 is SGHAT and CDR2 FQNNGV. Trimming removed 6 bases at V and 2 bases at J, with 2 bases between. CDR3 nucleotides: TGTGCCAGCAGTACCTACGAGCAGTACTTC. It specifies CASSTYEQYF. Together with reference TRBV11-2 and TRBJ2-7, the CDR3 gives the full variable domain: EAGVAQSPRYKIIEKRQSVAFWCNPISGHATLYWYQQILGQGPKLLIQFQNNGVVDDSQLPKDRFSAERLKGVDSTLKIQPAKLEDSAVYLCASSTYEQYFGPGTRLTVT.

V usage is TRBV6-1 and J usage is TRBJ1-5; no definite D call. Deletions cut 1 base from V and 0 bases from J, with 10 bases between. CDR1 is MNHNS and CDR2 is SASEGT in the germline V gene. The CDR3 length is 16 residues. CDR3 nucleotides: TGTGCCAGCAGTGAAGGAGATAAATATAGCAATCAGCCCCAGCATTTT. This gives the protein CASSEGDKYSNQPQHF.

The chain has TRBV25-1 and TRBJ1-2; 7 bases align to TRBD1. This CDR3 contains 15 residues. Trimming took 2 bases from V and 8 from J; bases not matched to a gene: 11. From germline, CDR1 is MGHDK and CDR2 SYGVNS. CDR3 DNA sequence: TGTGCCAGCAGTGAAGCGCGGGGACAGAGGGAAGGCTACACCTTC. Protein: CASSEARGQREGYTF.

The V call is TRBV7-9, the J call TRBJ2-7; possible D gene TRBD2, 6 bases. V was cut by 4 bases and J by 6 bases, with 25 bases left in between. The CDR3 is made up of 17 amino acids. Per the germline V gene, CDR1 is SEHNR and CDR2 is FQNEAQ (reference sequence). In nucleotides, the CDR3 is TGTGCCAGCAGCTCCCTAATGGACTCGGGGGTAAGCTGCGAGCAGTACTTC. Its protein product is CASSSLMDSGVSCEQYF.

The rearrangement links TRBV15 to TRBJ2-7, with D possibly TRBD2 on 6 matching bases. Per germline, CDR1 LNHNV and CDR2 YYDKDF (reference sequence). V was shortened by 2 bases and J by 2 bases, with 10 bases between the two germline ends. The CDR3 consists of 14 residues. CDR3 sequence: CATSRPSGPYEQYF. In DNA form, the CDR3 reads TGTGCCACCAGCAGACCCAGCGGGCCCTACGAGCAGTACTTC.

CDR3: CASSLSPGQGHNEQFF. The CDR3 coding sequence is TGCGCCAGCAGCTTATCGCCGGGACAGGGGCACAATGAGCAGTTCTTC. The chain joins TRBV5-1 to TRBJ2-1; 10 bases are shared with TRBD1. With 2 bases clipped from V and 5 bases from J, the junction kept 7 bases outside the gene matches. The CDR3 consists of 16 residues. The germline V gene has CDR1 SGHRS and CDR2 YFSETQ. The full variable domain, in which reference TRBV5-1 and TRBJ2-1 provide the parts outside the CDR3, is KAGVTQTPRYLIKTRGQQVTLSCSPISGHRSVSWYQQTPGQGLQFLFEYFSETQRNKGNFPGRFSGRQFSNSRSEMNVSTLELGDSALYLCASSLSPGQGHNEQFFGPGTRLTVL.

The J gene is TRBJ2-7, the V gene TRBV28; 8 nucleotides agree with TRBD1. The CDR3 covers 14 residues. CDR1 is MDHEN, CDR2 SYDVKM, per germline. V lost 6 bases, J lost 2 bases, and 6 bases stayed unmatched. The CDR3 loop is CASRPTGDAYEQYF. The DNA of the CDR3 is TGTGCCAGCAGGCCGACAGGGGACGCCTACGAGCAGTACTTC.

V usage is TRBV10-3 and J usage is TRBJ1-2; D is unclear. The V and J ends lost 3 bases and 2 bases respectively, with 16 bases between them. The germline CDR1 and CDR2 sequences are ENHRY and SYGVKD. The CDR3 sequence is 16 residues long. The CDR3 region has the DNA TGTGCCATCAGTGACCCATTGCGAGGAGTCAACTATGGCTACACCTTC. This codes for CAISDPLRGVNYGYTF.

A single count supports this clone. The DNA of the CDR3 is TGCAGCGTCCTACGGGAGCCCTTCTACGAGCAGTACTTC. Its protein product is CSVLREPFYEQYF. This chain uses TRBV29-1 with TRBJ2-7; tentative D call: TRBD2 (6 bases). The germline V gene encodes CDR1 SQVTM and CDR2 ANQGSEA. Trimming took off 6 bases at V and 3 bases at J, with 15 bases between the two ends. The CDR3 loop spans 13 amino acids.

This chain connects TRBV28 to TRBJ2-7, with D maybe TRBD2 (6 bases). Germline V gene sequence: CDR1 MDHEN, CDR2 SYDVKM. Trimming removed 5 bases at V and 8 bases at J, with 28 bases between. The CDR3 is made up of 17 amino acids. As DNA, the CDR3 is TGTGCCAGCAGTGATACCTGGGGGGTCTTTCCGGAGTTGCAGCAGTACTTC. Translation gives CASSDTWGVFPELQQYF.

CDR3 DNA sequence: TGCGCCAGCAGCACCGCGGGAGGACAACGCACAGATACGCAGTATTTT. Amino acid sequence: CASSTAGGQRTDTQYF. The chain combines TRBV5-1 with TRBJ2-3, with TRBD2 matching over 8 bases. Looked up from germline, CDR1 is SGHRS and CDR2 is YFSETQ. Trimming cost V 4 bases and J 1 base; bases outside gene matches: 8. The CDR3 has 16 amino acids.

This clone was seen a single time. This chain connects TRBV5-5 to TRBJ2-7; D gene uncertain. The CDR3 spans 12 residues. The ends were cut back, 4 bases at V and 7 bases at J, with 12 bases in the middle. Germline CDR1 and CDR2: SGHKS and YYEKEE (reference sequence). CDR3 sequence reads: CASSPPPLEQYF. CDR3 nucleotides: TGTGCCAGCAGCCCGCCCCCACTGGAGCAGTACTTC.

The rearrangement joins TRBV15 to TRBJ1-5; 8 bases fit TRBD1. Per the germline V gene, CDR1 is LNHNV and CDR2 is YYDKDF (reference sequence). J lost 6 bases, V lost 3 bases, and 10 bases had no gene match. The CDR3 length is 16 residues. CDR3 sequence reads: CATSRPDREGVQPQHF. CDR3 nucleotides: TGTGCCACCAGCAGGCCGGACAGGGAGGGCGTTCAGCCCCAGCATTTT.

This clone occurred a few times. This chain joins TRBV21-1 and TRBJ1-1. TRBV21-1 is a pseudogene locus. This CDR3 has 14 amino acids. The CDR3 bases are TGTGCCAGCTTTCCCCCGGGTAGGATCGCTGAAGCTTTCTTT. It codes for CASFPPGRIAEAFF.

The V call is TRBV10-3, the J call TRBJ2-3; 9 nucleotides line up with TRBD1. Losses at the gene ends were 7 bases for V and 6 bases for J; bases not matched to a gene: 2. Germline lookup yields CDR1 ENHRY and CDR2 SYGVKD. The CDR3 runs to 12 residues. The CDR3 protein is CAITTGGDTQYF. The CDR3 DNA reads as TGTGCCATCACCACAGGGGGCGATACGCAGTATTTT.

The CDR3 DNA sequence: TGTGCCAGCAGCCCTGGGACAGGGGAGTGGGAGACCCAGTACTTC. Amino acids: CASSPGTGEWETQYF. The chain combines TRBV28 with TRBJ2-5, with TRBD1 matching 10 bases. The CDR3 contains 15 residues. CDR1 and CDR2 (germline): MDHEN, SYDVKM. The trim removed 6 bases at V and 5 bases at J, leaving 9 bases unmatched. The full variable domain, rest sourced from reference TRBV28 and TRBJ2-5, is DVKVTQSSRYLVKRTGEKVFLECVQDMDHENMFWYRQDPGLGLRLIYFSYDVKMKEKGDIPEGYSVSREKKERFSLILESASTNQTSMYLCASSPGTGEWETQYFGPGTRLLVL.